This TCR beta chain was obtained from a study of T cell changes during pregnancy in multiple sclerosis. The method was immunoSEQ multiplex PCR; TCRdb's version includes in-frame clones alone and lacks a portion of them. The repertoire holds about 76,000 clones, with 92% as singletons. The CDR3 runs 15 residues. V shed 2 bases and J 2 bases; nucleotides not matched to a gene: 3. Germline loops: CDR1 MNHEY, CDR2 SMNVEV (reference sequence). The starting material was peripheral blood, obtained in the first trimester of pregnancy. V is TRBV27 and J is TRBJ2-1; 7 positions match TRBD2. The TCR was taken from a female donor in good health, enrolled as a control in a pregnancy study. CDR3 sequence (DNA): TGTGCCAGCAGTTTAGGAGCGGGAACCTACAATGAGCAGTTCTTC. Its translation is CASSLGAGTYNEQFF.